A few counts support the clone carrying this T cell receptor (beta chain). The sample comes from a study of cytomegalovirus exposure and HLA in healthy donors. PCR primers comprised 60 Vbeta and 13 Jbeta primers. Some clones are missing from TCRdb's copy, which holds only in-frame ones; the method was immunoSEQ multiplex PCR. The table records 150,000 or so clones, 80% of them present only once. Germline V lookup: CDR1 SGHVS, CDR2 FNYEAQ. The CDR3 has 15 residues. Trimming pared 3 bases from V and 6 bases from J, leaving 14 bases between. This chain joins TRBV7-6 and TRBJ1-4; weak D call: TRBD1 (6 bases). The sequence was collected from a woman aged 50 to 65 in good health and CMV-seropositive. The sample consisted of PBMCs. The chain's CDR3 is CASSFETGLYEKLFF. CDR3 sequence (DNA): TGTGCCAGCAGCTTTGAGACAGGACTGTATGAAAAACTGTTTTTT.